This T cell receptor (beta chain) came from a study of CXCR3-negative and CXCR3-positive naive CD8 T cells (dated by TCRdb to about 2019). With regard to the full study: In total, about 150 million TRB reads were obtained, which works out to roughly 1.5 +/- 0.3 million reads per library. Diversity and physicochemical repertoire analyses covered under twelve donors pooled from two independent experiments. For the TRBV-TRBJ cluster analysis, the naive subsets came from 5 donors, while the memory cells came from 3 donors.

What the work shows at the level of the full study, not this receptor alone: Freshly isolated PBMCs were used for most assays because CXCR3 expression partially decreased after cryopreservation. Within the same donor, TRBV-TRBJ usage looked similar between naive CXCR3-negative and CXCR3-positive cells, but memory cells had distinct patterns. TRB CDR3s from CXCR3-positive naive cells showed higher hydrophobicity (lower Kidera factor 4), lower energy, and higher strength and volume indices than CXCR3-negative naive cells. Because surface CD5, which is linked to self-reactivity in mice, was comparable between the naive subsets, TCR interaction strength was also inferred from the physicochemical properties of TRB CDR3s. Both naive subsets had comparably high repertoire diversity, while memory CD8+ T cells had much lower repertoire diversity.

From cysteine to phenylalanine, the CDR3 is 17 amino acids long. This entry has no DNA. Based on the germline V gene, the CDR1 and CDR2 sequences are SGHRS and YFSETQ. A note on this clonotype: Its antigen remains unidentified.

Sequencing took place on a NextSeq 550. The Human TCR Profiling Kit (MiLaboratory) was used to make UMI-labeled 5' RACE TRB cDNA libraries. cDNA synthesis used the entire amount of extracted RNA, and PCR amplification then used the entire amount of cDNA produced. The libraries were made side by side, with each library going through the same number of PCR cycles. The original pipeline was this. About 48,000 +/- 9,800 unique UMI-labeled TRB cDNA molecules per library were extracted with MIGEC and MiXCR, with at least two reads per UMI required. On average, roughly 40,000 +/- 10,000 functional in-frame TRB CDR3 nucleotide clonotypes lacking stop codons were found per library. After downsampling to 5000 UMI-labeled TRB molecules per sample, diversity metrics such as normalized Shannon-Wiener and Chao1 were calculated in VDJtools. VDJtools computed clonotype-size-weighted physicochemical properties of the central five CDR3 residues: interaction energy, strength, volume and Kidera factor 4. TCRdb reprocessed the reads, reporting each CDR3 protein sequence once and no DNA. The V and J calls follow TCRdb's processing rather than the paper's. Per the sample table, the count is tens of thousands of distinct CDR3 sequences. About 1.5% of the sample is taken by the ten largest.

For each CD8+ T cell subset, flow sorting was done in triplicate, and some 300,000 cells per subset went directly into RLT lysis buffer. To keep memory contaminants out, a stringent definition of naive CD8+ T cells was applied: CD45RO-CCR7+CD27+CD95-. Using standard density gradient centrifugation, peripheral blood mononuclear cells were isolated from buffy coats. Naive CXCR3-negative and CXCR3-positive CD8+ T cells were flow-sorted using a FACSAria III. Total RNA was extracted from sorted cells using an RNeasy Mini Kit. The receptor comes from a human donor in good health. Some clones in this sample may be carry-over from other donors' samples. The sample comprised naive CXCR3- CD8+ T cells from blood. Reading the label with the study, this specimen's cell subset or site is: CD45RO-CCR7+CD27+CD95- naive CD8+ T cells lacking CXCR3 (TNR3-). Recombination linked TRBV5-1 to TRBJ2-1; the TRBD1 assignment by TCRdb is unverifiable without DNA. The CDR3 is CASSRGHLDRGGNEQFF.